This passage covers 10 T cell receptor beta chains from one sample sequenced in a study of regulatory T cells in long-lasting Graves disease. Investigators prepared the TCR beta libraries by applying iRepertoire HTBI primers and Arm-PCR of CDR3 regions. In TCRdb, the multiplex PCR reads were re-called with MiXCR into one record per CDR3 protein. The sample shows over 300,000 distinct CDR3 sequences, 15% to 20% of them seen only once. The time point here: persistent/refractory GD, antithyroid drugs over 5 years with positive TRAb. Isolated PBMC RNA provided the starting material for the TCR library. Sample: peripheral blood mononuclear cells (PBMCs), taken when the disease was refractory, from a patient treated with antithyroid drugs. These receptors were collected from a female donor with Graves disease.

The V gene is TRBV11-3, the J gene TRBJ1-5, with D possibly being TRBD1 (5 bases). Per the germline V gene, CDR1 is SGHNT and CDR2 is YENEEA. Trimming took off 2 bases at V and 5 bases at J, with 25 bases between the two ends. CDR3 length equals 19 residues. This chain's CDR3 is CASSLIIHQGCPPHQPQHF. CDR3 DNA: TGTGCCAGCAGCTTAATAATCCATCAGGGCTGCCCACCACATCAGCCCCAGCATTTT.

The sample holds a few counts of this clonotype. The genes are TRBV13 and TRBJ1-1; TRBD1 matches at 11 bases. CDR1 is PRHDT and CDR2 is FYEKMQ in the germline V gene (reference sequence). After removal of 4 bases from V and 3 bases from J, the junction contained 1 base not matched to a gene. CDR3 size: 14 residues. As DNA, the CDR3 is TGTGCCAGCAGCTCGGACAGGGGGCACACTGAAGCTTTCTTT. It is translated as CASSSDRGHTEAFF.

The sample holds a few counts of this clonotype. The chain joins TRBV12-3 or TRBV12-4 to TRBJ2-3; no firm D call. The CDR3 covers 12 residues. V lost 5 bases to trimming and J lost 4 bases, with 7 bases between them. CDR3 residues: CASSIHSDTQYF. CDR3 in DNA: TGTGCCAGCAGTATTCACTCAGATACGCAGTATTTT.

The sample holds many counts of this clonotype. Mismatch with germline at one junction end may stem from a read error. V is TRBV11-1 and J is TRBJ1-2; D is perhaps TRBD1 (5 bases). Germline loops: CDR1 SGHAT, CDR2 FQDESV (reference sequence). This CDR3 region has 12 residues. The CDR3 is CASSPAGATEWF. The CDR3 DNA is TGTGCCAGCAGCCCAGCTGGGGCCACGGAGTGGTTC.

V gene TRBV12-3 or TRBV12-4 combines with J gene TRBJ1-2; D is perhaps TRBD1 (5 bases). This CDR3 is 15 amino acids long. Trimming took off 1 base at V and 4 bases at J, with 13 bases between the two ends. The CDR3 protein is CASSLVRVPLYGYTF. DNA for the CDR3: TGTGCCAGCAGTTTAGTCAGGGTCCCGCTCTATGGCTACACCTTC.

There are many counts of this clonotype. The J gene is TRBJ1-1, the V gene TRBV12-5, with 7 bases aligning to TRBD1. The germline CDR1 and CDR2 sequences are LGHNT and FRNRAP. The V and J ends lost 7 bases and 1 base, in that order; junction bases with no gene match: 6. The CDR3 has 14 amino acids. The CDR3 reads CASALGGENTEAFF. CDR3 coding DNA: TGTGCTAGTGCTTTAGGGGGCGAGAACACTGAAGCTTTCTTT. The full variable domain, rest sourced from reference TRBV12-5 and TRBJ1-1, is DARVTQTPRHKVTEMGQEVTMRCQPILGHNTVFWYRQTMMQGLELLAYFRNRAPLDDSGMPKDRFSAEMPDATLATLKIQPSEPRDSAVYFCASALGGENTEAFFGQGTRLTVV.

This clonotype was recorded at least ten times. The rearrangement joins TRBV7-2 to TRBJ1-5; 11 bases are a match to TRBD1. The V gene end was trimmed by 5 bases and the J gene end by 6 bases; junction bases not matched to a gene: 6. The germline gives CDR1 SGHTA, CDR2 FQGNSA. The CDR3 length is 15 residues. The chain's CDR3 is CASSPDRGRGQPQHF. Written as DNA, the CDR3 is TGTGCCAGCAGCCCGGACAGGGGGCGAGGTCAGCCCCAGCATTTT. Looking up the rest from reference TRBV7-2 and TRBJ1-5 gives the full variable domain: GAGVSQSPSNKVTEKGKDVELRCDPISGHTALYWYRQSLGQGLEFLIYFQGNSAPDKSGLPSDRFSAERTGGSVSTLTIQRTQQEDSAVYLCASSPDRGRGQPQHFGDGTRLSIL.

A single count supports this clonotype. This chain uses TRBV28 with TRBJ1-4; D uncertain. This CDR3 contains 16 residues. The V and J ends lost 8 bases and 6 bases respectively, with 22 bases between them. Germline V gene sequence: CDR1 MDHEN, CDR2 SYDVKM. The CDR3 DNA is TGTGCCAGCGGTTCGGAGGTGGTAGAAGAATATGAAAAACTGTTTTTT. Amino acids: CASGSEVVEEYEKLFF. The whole variable domain, remainder taken from reference TRBV28 and TRBJ1-4, is DVKVTQSSRYLVKRTGEKVFLECVQDMDHENMFWYRQDPGLGLRLIYFSYDVKMKEKGDIPEGYSVSREKKERFSLILESASTNQTSMYLCASGSEVVEEYEKLFFGSGTQLSVL.

The chain employs TRBV6-2 or TRBV6-3 and TRBJ2-7, with 7 bases fitting TRBD1. Germline V lookup: CDR1 MNHEY, CDR2 SVGEGT. This CDR3 is built from 15 residues. V shed 2 bases and J 4 bases; nucleotides not matched to a gene: 8. CDR3 nucleotides: TGTGCCAGCAGTTACGCCTCAGGGGGTTTTTACGAGCAGTACTTC. Its translation: CASSYASGGFYEQYF.

The chain recombines TRBV11-3 with TRBJ2-1, with 7 bases aligning to TRBD1. CDR1 and CDR2 from the germline V gene are SGHNT and YENEEA. After removal of 4 bases from V and 3 bases from J, the junction contained 6 bases not matched to a gene. The CDR3 runs 15 residues. The CDR3 region is CASSSPGGIYNEQFF. The CDR3 nucleotides are TGTGCCAGCAGCTCCCCAGGGGGAATCTACAATGAGCAGTTCTTC.